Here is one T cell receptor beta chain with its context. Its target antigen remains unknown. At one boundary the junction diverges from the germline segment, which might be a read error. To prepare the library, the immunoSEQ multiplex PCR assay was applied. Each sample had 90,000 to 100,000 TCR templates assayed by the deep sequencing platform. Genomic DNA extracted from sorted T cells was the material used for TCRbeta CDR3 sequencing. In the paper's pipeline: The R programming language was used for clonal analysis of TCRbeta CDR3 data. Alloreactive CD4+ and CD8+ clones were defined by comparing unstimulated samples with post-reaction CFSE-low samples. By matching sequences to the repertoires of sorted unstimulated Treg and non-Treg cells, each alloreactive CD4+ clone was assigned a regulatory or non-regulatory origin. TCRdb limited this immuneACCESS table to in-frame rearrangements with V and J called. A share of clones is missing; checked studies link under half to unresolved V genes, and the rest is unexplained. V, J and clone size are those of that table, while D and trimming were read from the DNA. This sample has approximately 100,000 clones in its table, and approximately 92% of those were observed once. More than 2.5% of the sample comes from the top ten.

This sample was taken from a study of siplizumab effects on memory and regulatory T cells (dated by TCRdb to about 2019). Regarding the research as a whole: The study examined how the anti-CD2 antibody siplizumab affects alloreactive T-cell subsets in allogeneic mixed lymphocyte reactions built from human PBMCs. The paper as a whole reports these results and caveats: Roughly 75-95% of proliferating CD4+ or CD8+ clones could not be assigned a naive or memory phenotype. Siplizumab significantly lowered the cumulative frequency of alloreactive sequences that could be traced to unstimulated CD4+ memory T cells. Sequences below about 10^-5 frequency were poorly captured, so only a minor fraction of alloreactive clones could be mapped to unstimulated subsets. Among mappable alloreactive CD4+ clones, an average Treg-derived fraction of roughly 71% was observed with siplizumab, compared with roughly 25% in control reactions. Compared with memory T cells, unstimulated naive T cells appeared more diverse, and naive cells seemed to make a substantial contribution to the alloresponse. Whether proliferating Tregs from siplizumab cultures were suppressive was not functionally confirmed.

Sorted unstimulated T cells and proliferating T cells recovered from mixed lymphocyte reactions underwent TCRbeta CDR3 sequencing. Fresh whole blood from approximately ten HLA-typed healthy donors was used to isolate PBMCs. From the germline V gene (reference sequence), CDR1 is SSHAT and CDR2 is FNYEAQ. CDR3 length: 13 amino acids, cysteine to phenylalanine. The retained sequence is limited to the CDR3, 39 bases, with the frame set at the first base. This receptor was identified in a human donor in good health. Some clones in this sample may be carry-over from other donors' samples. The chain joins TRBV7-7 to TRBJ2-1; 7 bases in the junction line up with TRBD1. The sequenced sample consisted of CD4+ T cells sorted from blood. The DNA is TGTGCTAGCAGCCCGGGACAGCTTAATGAGCAGTTCTTC. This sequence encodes CASSPGQLNEQFF.